The next 3 T cell receptor beta chains were all read from a single sample in a study of shared clonotypes between healthy human individuals. The naive CD8 fraction comprised CD45RO-negative cells positively selected for CCR7 and excluded terminally differentiated effector memory CD45RA+ cells. The protocol was immunoSEQ multiplex PCR, while the TCRdb copy is restricted to in-frame clones and leaves out a portion. The sample consists of about 2 million clones, less than 95% of them appearing once. Sequenced input: naive CD8+ T cells sorted from blood. The receptors here all came from a man aged 18 to 30 in good health.

The chain carries TRBV19 and TRBJ2-7, with unresolved D. Trimming pared 3 bases from V and 3 bases from J, leaving 9 bases between. CDR1 and CDR2 from the germline V gene are LNHDA and SQIVND (reference sequence). The CDR3 totals 13 residues. The CDR3 sequence: CASSIVSDYEQYF. The DNA for the CDR3 is TGTGCCAGTAGTATTGTCTCCGACTACGAGCAGTACTTC.

This chain connects TRBV27 to TRBJ2-3, with 7 bases fitting TRBD1. The trim removed 10 bases at V and 1 base at J, leaving 8 bases unmatched. The CDR3 runs to 14 residues. Germline-derived CDR1 and CDR2 are MNHEY and SMNVEV (reference sequence). CDR3 loop: CATGGTVGTDTQYF. The CDR3 DNA is TGTGCCACAGGTGGGACAGTCGGCACAGATACGCAGTATTTT.

V is TRBV10-3 and J is TRBJ2-1; D is possibly TRBD1 (6 bases). Germline V CDR1 and CDR2: ENHRY, SYGVKD. Trimming pared 10 bases from V and 0 bases from J, leaving 10 bases between. This CDR3 has 13 amino acids. This chain's CDR3 is CATQGSSYNEQFF. Written as DNA, the CDR3 is TGTGCCACCCAGGGGAGCTCCTACAATGAGCAGTTCTTC.